This T cell receptor beta chain was identified during a study of blood T cell repertoires in COVID-19. Sequencing was performed with immunoSEQ multiplex PCR; in TCRdb, only in-frame clones are kept and a portion is missing. The data hold 200,000 to 250,000 clones, with roughly 86% observed a single time. The ends lost 5 bases at V and 1 base at J; junction bases unmatched: 7. The germline CDR1 and CDR2 sequences are SGHNT and YYREEE (reference sequence). The CDR3 has 15 residues. Sequences were obtained from peripheral blood. The clonotype comes from a woman in her fifties or sixties with COVID-19, enrolled during active disease. The chain is built from TRBV5-4 and TRBJ1-2, with 8 bases that match TRBD1. CDR3 region: CASRPPGQVNYGYTF. CDR3 bases: TGTGCCAGCAGGCCTCCGGGACAGGTTAACTATGGCTACACCTTC.